This T cell receptor (beta chain) was documented in a study of blood T cell repertoires in COVID-19. The table came from immunoSEQ multiplex PCR; TCRdb's copy has only in-frame clones and leaves some out. The data contain around 310,000 clones, roughly 91% of them singletons. Recovery meant two consecutive negative NP/OP PCR tests, professional clearance, or resolved symptoms. The germline CDR1 and CDR2 sequences are MNHEY and SMNVEV (reference sequence). The CDR3 has 16 amino acids. V shed 3 bases, J shed 8 bases, and the junction held 9 bases outside the gene matches. The receptor's source is a woman in her 30s who had recovered from COVID-19. V is TRBV27 and J is TRBJ1-4; TRBD1 matches at 10 bases. The source material was PBMCs or T cells enriched from blood (not recorded which). The CDR3 region has the DNA TGTGCCAGCAGTTTTTTACCGGGACAGGGGAGGGAAAAACTGTTTTTT. It is translated as CASSFLPGQGREKLFF.